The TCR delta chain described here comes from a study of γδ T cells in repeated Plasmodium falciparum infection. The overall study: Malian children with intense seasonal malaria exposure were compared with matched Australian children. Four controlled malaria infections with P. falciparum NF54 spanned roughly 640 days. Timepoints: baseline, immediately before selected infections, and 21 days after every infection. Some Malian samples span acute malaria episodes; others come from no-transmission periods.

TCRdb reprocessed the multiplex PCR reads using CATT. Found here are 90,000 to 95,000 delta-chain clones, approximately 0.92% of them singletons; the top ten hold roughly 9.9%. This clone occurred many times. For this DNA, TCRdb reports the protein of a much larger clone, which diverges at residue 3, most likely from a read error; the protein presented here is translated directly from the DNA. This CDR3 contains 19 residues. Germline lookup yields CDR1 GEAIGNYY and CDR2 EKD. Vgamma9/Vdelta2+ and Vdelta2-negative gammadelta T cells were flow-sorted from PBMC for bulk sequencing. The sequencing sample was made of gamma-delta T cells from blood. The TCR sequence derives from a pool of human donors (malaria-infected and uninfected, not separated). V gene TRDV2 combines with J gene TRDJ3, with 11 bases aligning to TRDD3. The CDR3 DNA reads TGTGCCCGTGACACCGTACTGGGGGATAGCTCCTGGGACACCCGACAGATGTTTTTC. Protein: CARDTVLGDSSWDTRQMFF.